The 31 T cell receptor beta chains below were found in one sample sequenced in a study of shared clonotypes between healthy human individuals. The repertoire was sequenced with immunoSEQ multiplex PCR; TCRdb's copy has only in-frame clones and lacks some. The sample lists roughly 2.2 million clones; approximately 95% were seen once. Sequencing was done on a sample of naive CD4+ T cells from PBMCs. The subset was: CD45RA+ positively selected. These receptors were obtained from a man aged 18-30 years in good health. Some clones in this sample may be carry-over from other donors' samples.

This rearrangement joins TRBV6-6 to TRBJ2-1; 9 bases agree with TRBD2. With V trimmed by 5 bases and J by 4 bases, 6 bases remained unmatched. CDR1 and CDR2 from the germline V gene are MNHNY and SVGAGI (reference sequence). The CDR3 spans 15 residues. Written as DNA, the CDR3 is TGTGCCAGCAGTGGATCTAGCGGGACGTACAATGAGCAGTTCTTC. It is translated as CASSGSSGTYNEQFF.

The V gene is TRBV27, the J gene TRBJ2-5; D is undetermined. CDR1 is MNHEY and CDR2 is SMNVEV in the germline V gene (reference sequence). V lost 10 bases and J lost 5, with 11 bases in between. The CDR3 runs to 11 residues. CDR3 region: CATTSAETQYF. The DNA of the CDR3 is TGTGCCACTACATCGGCTGAGACCCAGTACTTC.

This chain uses TRBV29-1 with TRBJ1-4; D gene uncertain. The CDR3 extends over 13 amino acids. In germline, CDR1 is SQVTM, CDR2 ANQGSEA. The ends were cut back, 0 bases at V and 7 bases at J, with 9 bases in the middle. DNA of the CDR3: TGCAGCGTTGAAGATTACGGGTCTGAAAAACTGTTTTTT. As protein: CSVEDYGSEKLFF.

As concerns this clone: The identical CDR3 is also encoded by other nucleotide sequences in the sample. CDR3: CASSFEGGPYEQYF. The CDR3 DNA reads TGCGCCAGCAGCTTCGAAGGAGGTCCCTACGAGCAGTACTTC. The chain is built from TRBV5-1 and TRBJ2-7, with D perhaps matching TRBD2 (5 bases). The V gene's germline CDR1 is SGHRS and CDR2 YFSETQ. Between the trimmed V and J ends, which lost 2 bases and 2 bases, there was a span of 11 bases. CDR3 length: 14 amino acids. The full variable domain, with the rest looked up from reference TRBV5-1 and TRBJ2-7, is KAGVTQTPRYLIKTRGQQVTLSCSPISGHRSVSWYQQTPGQGLQFLFEYFSETQRNKGNFPGRFSGRQFSNSRSEMNVSTLELGDSALYLCASSFEGGPYEQYFGPGTRLTVT.

This sequence joins TRBV6-1 and TRBJ1-3, with D perhaps matching TRBD1 (5 bases). The CDR3 extends over 19 amino acids. With 2 bases removed from V and 0 bases from J, the gap between germline ends came to 20 bases. In germline, CDR1 is MNHNS, CDR2 SASEGT. The CDR3 reads CASSEYPPTGPLSGNTIYF. In nucleotides, the CDR3 is TGTGCCAGCAGTGAATATCCCCCAACAGGACCCCTCTCTGGAAACACCATATATTTT.

The chain combines TRBV7-9 with TRBJ2-3, with 9 bases matching TRBD1. Trimming at V came to 4 bases and at J to 2 bases, leaving 4 bases not matched to a gene. Germline values: CDR1 SEHNR, CDR2 FQNEAQ (reference sequence). The CDR3 is 15 residues long. The DNA for the CDR3 is TGTGCCAGCAGCTGGGGACAGGGAAACACAGATACGCAGTATTTT. It specifies CASSWGQGNTDTQYF.

V usage is TRBV6-1 and J usage is TRBJ1-5; D remains unclear. Per the germline V gene, CDR1 is MNHNS and CDR2 is SASEGT. The CDR3 runs to 14 residues. Trimming left V 1 base short and J 4 bases short, with 8 bases between. In DNA, the CDR3 is TGTGCCAGCAGTGAAGTCAGAACTAATCAGCCCCAGCATTTT. Its translation: CASSEVRTNQPQHF.

The chain recombines TRBV30 with TRBJ2-1; D ambiguous. V gave up 2 bases and J gave up 4 bases, with 15 bases separating them. The CDR3 loop spans 15 amino acids. Germline V gives CDR1 GTSNPN, CDR2 SVGIG (reference sequence). CDR3 sequence: CAWSPPGGRYNEQFF. The CDR3 DNA reads TGTGCCTGGAGTCCCCCGGGTGGGCGGTACAATGAGCAGTTCTTC. The full variable domain, with the rest looked up from reference TRBV30 and TRBJ2-1, is SQTIHQWPATLVQPVGSPLSLECTVEGTSNPNLYWYRQAAGRGLQLLFYSVGIGQISSEVPQNLSASRPQDRQFILSSKKLLLSDSGFYLCAWSPPGGRYNEQFFGPGTRLTVL.

The chain couples TRBV5-6 to TRBJ1-4; 8 bases fit TRBD1. The trim removed 5 bases at V and 0 bases at J, leaving 12 bases unmatched. Looked up from germline, CDR1 is SGHDT and CDR2 is YYEEEE. This CDR3 has 18 residues. CDR3 sequence: CASSRTNGQGSTNEKLFF. The CDR3 bases are TGTGCCAGCAGTCGGACTAACGGACAGGGTTCAACTAATGAAAAACTGTTTTTT. The full variable domain, its missing parts supplied by reference TRBV5-6 and TRBJ1-4, is DAGVTQSPTHLIKTRGQQVTLRCSPKSGHDTVSWYQQALGQGPQFIFQYYEEEERQRGNFPDRFSGHQFPNYSSELNVNALLLGDSALYLCASSRTNGQGSTNEKLFFGSGTQLSVL.

This chain uses TRBV30 with TRBJ2-7, with a possible D match to TRBD2 (6 bases). Germline V gene lookup returns CDR1 GTSNPN and CDR2 SVGIG (reference sequence). The CDR3 is 15 residues long. With 2 bases removed from V and 0 bases from J, the gap between germline ends came to 14 bases. The CDR3 is CAWSSGLIFSYEQYF. The CDR3 DNA is TGTGCCTGGAGTTCGGGACTGATCTTCTCCTACGAGCAGTACTTC.

The chain uses TRBV27 and TRBJ2-5; unclear D gene. The CDR3 runs to 18 residues. The germline V and J ends were trimmed by 0 bases and 5 bases, with 22 bases remaining between them. Germline CDR1 is MNHEY and CDR2 is SMNVEV (reference sequence). Here the CDR3 DNA reads TGTGCCAGCAGTTTATCGTCTCGGGTCGACCGCTTAGGGGAGACCCAGTACTTC. It encodes CASSLSSRVDRLGETQYF.

The chain recombines TRBV2 with TRBJ2-4; possibly TRBD1 for D (6 bases). The CDR3 spans 12 residues. V lost 5 bases and J 8 bases, leaving 10 bases between the germline ends. Germline V gene lookup returns CDR1 SNHLY and CDR2 FYNNEI. CDR3 in DNA: TGTGCCAGCAGTCTACAGGGTTACATTCAGTACTTC. Amino acids: CASSLQGYIQYF.

V gene TRBV5-4 combines with J gene TRBJ2-3; TRBD1 is a possible D gene (6 bases). The CDR3 consists of 17 residues. Germline V CDR1 and CDR2: SGHNT, YYREEE (reference sequence). V lost 0 bases and J lost 2, with 16 bases in between. CDR3 sequence (DNA): TGTGCCAGCAGCTTGGCCCTGGGGGCAGGCCTCACAGATACGCAGTATTTT. Encoded protein: CASSLALGAGLTDTQYF.

The gene calls are TRBV5-4 and TRBJ1-1; TRBD1 might be the D (5 bases). The CDR3 sequence is 14 residues long. The germline V gene encodes CDR1 SGHNT and CDR2 YYREEE (reference sequence). The germline V and J ends were trimmed by 0 bases and 0 bases, with 6 bases remaining between them. The CDR3 loop reads CASSLVGVNTEAFF. CDR3 DNA: TGTGCCAGCAGCTTGGTAGGGGTGAACACTGAAGCTTTCTTT.

The chain links TRBV29-1 to TRBJ2-3; 7 bases match TRBD1. Losses at the gene ends were 6 bases for V and 2 bases for J; bases not matched to a gene: 5. Germline V gene sequence: CDR1 SQVTM, CDR2 ANQGSEA. The CDR3 consists of 13 residues. CDR3 sequence reads: CSVRGLLTDTQYF. Written as DNA, the CDR3 is TGCAGCGTGAGGGGGCTCCTCACAGATACGCAGTATTTT.

The rearrangement uses TRBV5-1 and TRBJ2-1; TRBD1 aligns across 10 bases. Germline CDR1 and CDR2: SGHRS and YFSETQ. The CDR3 is 15 residues long. Trimming removed 4 bases from V and 4 bases from J; junction bases left unmatched: 5. Here the CDR3 reads CASSKTGGFYNEQFF. CDR3 sequence (DNA): TGCGCCAGCAGCAAGACAGGGGGCTTTTACAATGAGCAGTTCTTC.

The chain carries TRBV7-3 and TRBJ2-3; 8 bases map to TRBD2. Per germline, CDR1 SGHTA and CDR2 FQGTGA. The CDR3 spans 20 residues. V dropped 2 bases and J dropped 5; count of bases not matched to a gene: 21. The chain's CDR3 is CASSLETWASGPGHKDTQYF. The CDR3 DNA reads TGTGCCAGCAGCTTAGAGACCTGGGCTAGCGGGCCGGGGCATAAAGATACGCAGTATTTT.

The chain carries TRBV10-3 and TRBJ2-5; 8 nucleotides agree with TRBD1. This CDR3 has 14 amino acids. Germline CDR1 is ENHRY and CDR2 is SYGVKD. V shed 6 bases, J shed 4 bases, and the junction held 7 bases outside the gene matches. The CDR3 bases are TGTGCCATCAGACCCGGGACAGGAGCAGAGACCCAGTACTTC. Residues: CAIRPGTGAETQYF.

This clone was picked up one time. V gene TRBV19 combines with J gene TRBJ1-5; D gene unclear. The germline gives CDR1 LNHDA, CDR2 SQIVND (reference sequence). CDR3 length: 15 amino acids. Deletions cut 7 bases from V and 3 bases from J, with 16 bases between. The CDR3 reads CASKAAALINQPQHF. CDR3 DNA sequence: TGTGCCAGTAAAGCCGCTGCCCTTATCAATCAGCCCCAGCATTTT.

This chain connects TRBV6-1 to TRBJ2-7; possible D gene TRBD2, 6 bases. Germline CDR1 MNHNS, CDR2 SASEGT. This CDR3 has 13 amino acids. V shed 5 bases and J shed 0 bases, with 8 bases lying between them. The CDR3 DNA reads as TGTGCCAGCAGTATACTAGCCTCCTACGAGCAGTACTTC. Protein product: CASSILASYEQYF.

This rearrangement joins TRBV18 to TRBJ1-4; the D gene is possibly TRBD1 (5 bases). The CDR3 is 17 amino acids. V lost 1 base and J lost 4, with 16 bases in between. From germline, CDR1 is KGHSH and CDR2 LQKENI. The CDR3 protein is CASSPRPSGGVNEKLFF. CDR3 in DNA: TGTGCCAGCTCACCACGGCCTAGTGGGGGAGTTAATGAAAAACTGTTTTTT.

The genes are TRBV2 and TRBJ2-1; 9 bases are a match to TRBD2. CDR1 and CDR2 from the germline V gene are SNHLY and FYNNEI. This CDR3 comprises 14 residues. J lost 2 bases, V lost 11 bases, and 7 bases had no gene match. Here the CDR3 reads CACPASGTYNEQFF. DNA for the CDR3: TGTGCCTGCCCGGCTAGCGGGACCTACAATGAGCAGTTCTTC.

The table lists this clone with a count of one. V is TRBV6-5 and J is TRBJ2-3; the D gene is possibly TRBD2 (5 bases). CDR3 length: 16 amino acids. V gave up 0 bases and J gave up 0 bases, with 10 bases separating them. Germline CDR1 and CDR2: MNHEY and SVGAGI. The CDR3: CASSYSGGSSTDTQYF. As DNA, the CDR3 is TGTGCCAGCAGTTACTCGGGCGGGTCTAGCACAGATACGCAGTATTTT.

V usage is TRBV7-9 and J usage is TRBJ1-3; unclear D gene. This CDR3 region has 12 residues. The germline V gene has CDR1 SEHNR and CDR2 FQNEAQ (reference sequence). Trimming shortened V by 2 bases and J by 6 bases, and 5 bases separated the two germline ends. DNA of the CDR3: TGTGCCAGCAGCTTATGGCTAAACACCATATATTTT. Protein product: CASSLWLNTIYF.

This chain connects TRBV19 to TRBJ1-1; D is unresolved. Trimming pared 7 bases from V and 3 bases from J, leaving 6 bases between. Germline V lookup: CDR1 LNHDA, CDR2 SQIVND (reference sequence). The CDR3 has 11 amino acids. CDR3 sequence: CASIKYTEAFF. CDR3 nucleotides: TGTGCCAGTATAAAATACACTGAAGCTTTCTTT. The full variable domain, in which reference TRBV19 and TRBJ1-1 provide the parts outside the CDR3, is DGGITQSPKYLFRKEGQNVTLSCEQNLNHDAMYWYRQDPGQGLRLIYYSQIVNDFQKGDIAEGYSVSREKKESFPLTVTSAQKNPTAFYLCASIKYTEAFFGQGTRLTVV.

This chain connects TRBV7-6 to TRBJ2-6; D is unresolved. Germline V gene data show CDR1 as SGHVS and CDR2 as FNYEAQ. The CDR3 is made up of 14 amino acids. Trimming shortened V by 3 bases and J by 4 bases, and 7 bases separated the two germline ends. CDR3: CASSLNPGANVLTF. The CDR3 coding sequence is TGTGCCAGCAGCTTGAATCCCGGGGCCAACGTCCTGACTTTC.

This clone was seen more than once but under ten times. The same CDR3 can be traced to other DNA sequences in this sample. This chain uses TRBV7-3 with TRBJ1-1; D remains unclear. V was shortened by 0 bases and J by 1 base, with 3 bases between the two germline ends. CDR1 SGHTA and CDR2 FQGTGA come from the germline V gene. The CDR3 spans 13 residues. CDR3 sequence: CASSLTGNTEAFF. CDR3 sequence (DNA): TGTGCCAGCAGCTTAACAGGGAACACTGAAGCTTTCTTT.

The V gene is TRBV2, the J gene TRBJ2-1, with 7 bases lining up with TRBD2. Germline loops: CDR1 SNHLY, CDR2 FYNNEI. The J segment lost 8 bases and the V segment lost 5 bases, leaving 6 bases of the junction unmatched. The CDR3 spans 13 residues. The CDR3 here is CASSRGTTYEQFF. For the CDR3, the DNA is TGTGCCAGCAGTCGCGGGACTACCTATGAGCAGTTCTTC.

The genes are TRBV28 and TRBJ1-5; D is perhaps TRBD1 (5 bases). CDR1 and CDR2 (germline): MDHEN, SYDVKM. The V gene lost 2 bases and the J gene lost 7 bases, with 12 bases spanning the gap. This CDR3 has 14 residues. CDR3 nucleotides: TGTGCCAGCAGTTTAGCGGGGGAAAGGCAGCCCCAGCATTTT. Its protein is CASSLAGERQPQHF.

The gene calls are TRBV6-1 and TRBJ2-1, with 10 bases matching TRBD2. CDR1 is MNHNS, CDR2 SASEGT, per germline. With V trimmed by 6 bases and J by 5 bases, 4 bases remained unmatched. The CDR3 sequence is 14 residues long. CDR3 sequence (DNA): TGTGCCAGCAGGCTAGCGGGAGATGACAATGAGCAGTTCTTC. Its protein is CASRLAGDDNEQFF.

The chain has TRBV7-3 and TRBJ1-1; tentative D call: TRBD1 (5 bases). CDR3 length: 16 amino acids. Trimming pared 2 bases from V and 0 bases from J, leaving 13 bases between. Looked up from germline, CDR1 is SGHTA and CDR2 is FQGTGA. The CDR3 spells CASSLSPAGLNTEAFF. The CDR3 DNA reads as TGTGCCAGCAGCTTATCCCCAGCAGGGTTGAACACTGAAGCTTTCTTT.